The 21 T cell receptor beta chains below all came from one sample that was sequenced in a study of T cells in Graves' hyperthyroidism and ophthalmopathy. Using RNA transcripts as the source, TCR beta CDR3 regions were amplified. The HTBI primer set was used in a first-round RT-PCR of the TCR CDR3. TCRdb fed the multiplex PCR reads into MiXCR, producing one record per CDR3 protein. The sample consists of 640,000 or so distinct CDR3 sequences, roughly 14% of them appearing once. The source material was blood. The receptors originated from a woman between 40 and 50 years old with Graves' ophthalmopathy.

This sequence joins TRBV6-5 and TRBJ2-7, with a possible D match to TRBD2 (6 bases). Looked up from germline, CDR1 is MNHEY and CDR2 is SVGAGI. There are 16 residues in the CDR3. V was trimmed by 0 bases and J by 0 bases, leaving 12 bases between them. The CDR3 protein is CASSYSGGLSSYEQYF. CDR3 sequence (DNA): TGTGCCAGCAGTTACTCGGGAGGACTAAGCTCCTACGAGCAGTACTTC.

This clonotype was recorded at least ten times. This rearrangement joins TRBV12-3 or TRBV12-4 to TRBJ1-1; a weak D match, TRBD1 (6 bases). Deletions cut 2 bases from V and 5 bases from J, with 12 bases between. The CDR3 contains 14 residues. CDR3 nucleotides: TGTGCCAGCAGTTTAATGGGGGCATCAACTGAAGCTTTCTTT. Amino acids: CASSLMGASTEAFF.

At least ten counts were recorded for this clonotype. CDR3 in DNA: TGTGCCACCCAGACAGGGCTCTACGAGCAGTACTTC. Residues: CATQTGLYEQYF. The V call is TRBV28, the J call TRBJ2-7; 7 nucleotides align to TRBD1. CDR1 is MDHEN, CDR2 SYDVKM, per germline. J lost 3 bases, V lost 10 bases, and 6 bases had no gene match. This CDR3 region has 12 residues.

This clonotype was picked up many times. This rearrangement joins TRBV12-3 or TRBV12-4 to TRBJ1-5; D ambiguous. The CDR3 runs to 13 residues. The V and J ends lost 3 bases and 4 bases respectively, with 7 bases between them. The chain's CDR3 is CASSFGVNQPQHF. CDR3 DNA: TGTGCCAGCAGTTTTGGGGTGAATCAGCCCCAGCATTTT.

The chain joins TRBV19 to TRBJ1-2, with D unclear. CDR3 size: 14 residues. The V and J ends lost 5 bases and 4 bases respectively, with 14 bases between them. The germline CDR1 and CDR2 sequences are LNHDA and SQIVND (reference sequence). The CDR3 reads CASSRRGAGYGYTF. The CDR3 DNA reads TGTGCCAGTAGTCGTAGAGGAGCGGGCTATGGCTACACCTTC.

Ten or more counts support this clonotype. The rearrangement uses TRBV6-2 or TRBV6-3 and TRBJ1-1, with D tentatively TRBD1 (5 bases). The CDR3 totals 13 residues. The V end lost 6 bases, the J end lost 5 bases, and 13 bases lay between the germline ends. The germline CDR1 and CDR2 sequences are MNHEY and SVGEGT. CDR3 nucleotide sequence: TGTGCCAGCAGCTATAACAGGCTAACTGAAGCTTTCTTT. Translation: CASSYNRLTEAFF.

This clonotype appeared many times. J is TRBJ2-7 and V is TRBV27; TRBD1 might be the D (6 bases). Deletions cut 8 bases from V and 2 bases from J, with 19 bases between. Germline CDR1 MNHEY, CDR2 SMNVEV (reference sequence). CDR3 size: 15 residues. In nucleotides, the CDR3 is TGTGCCAGCGGACACAGGGCCCTCATGACCTACGAGCAGTACTTC. This encodes CASGHRALMTYEQYF.

This clonotype was counted ten times or more. The rearrangement links TRBV6-2 or TRBV6-3 to TRBJ2-5; the match to TRBD2 covers 7 bases. The CDR3 sequence is 15 residues long. Trimming at V came to 6 bases and at J to 5 bases, leaving 12 bases not matched to a gene. The V gene's germline CDR1 is MNHEY and CDR2 SVGEGT. CDR3 in DNA: TGTGCCAGCAGGGGAGAGGGCGCGGGAGAGGAGACCCAGTACTTC. This codes for CASRGEGAGEETQYF.

This clonotype was found a few times. For the CDR3, the DNA is TGCGCCAGCAGTCCTGGATTGGGGGCTCGTCAGCCCCAGCATTTT. Translation: CASSPGLGARQPQHF. The chain combines TRBV5-1 with TRBJ1-5; D is possibly TRBD1 (6 bases). This CDR3 spans 15 amino acids. Trimming left V 5 bases short and J 6 bases short, with 18 bases between. Germline V gene data show CDR1 as SGHRS and CDR2 as YFSETQ.

This clonotype has a handful of counts. It may be a read error: a sequence one base away is much more abundant. V gene TRBV6-2 or TRBV6-3 combines with J gene TRBJ2-2; unclear D gene. Trimming removed 2 bases at V and 7 bases at J, with 5 bases between. Per germline, CDR1 MNHEY and CDR2 SVGEGT. The CDR3 has 12 residues. The CDR3 bases are TGTGCCAGCAGTTACGTTGTCGGGGAGCTGTTTTTT. Translation: CASSYVVGELFF.

This clonotype was counted many times. The chain couples TRBV10-2 to TRBJ2-7; 7 bases map to TRBD2. This CDR3 contains 14 residues. CDR1 and CDR2 from the germline V gene are WSHSY and SAAADI. V shed 7 bases, J shed 1 base, and the junction held 7 bases outside the gene matches. The CDR3 nucleotides are TGCGCCAGCAATAGCCTAGCGGATTCCTACGAGCAGTACTTC. Translation: CASNSLADSYEQYF.

This clonotype was counted only a few times. The genes are TRBV24-1 and TRBJ2-2, with 7 bases matching TRBD1. CDR3 size: 15 residues. Germline V gene sequence: CDR1 KGHDR, CDR2 SFDVKD. V trimming: 5 bases; J trimming: 3 bases; junction bases outside the gene matches: 5. The chain's CDR3 is CATSGRDSYTGELFF. In nucleotides, the CDR3 is TGTGCCACCAGTGGCCGGGACAGTTACACCGGGGAGCTGTTTTTT.

This clonotype was detected ten times or more. The chain joins TRBV19 to TRBJ1-5, with D uncertain. Between the trimmed V and J ends, which lost 5 bases and 0 bases, there was a span of 8 bases. Germline V gene sequence: CDR1 LNHDA, CDR2 SQIVND (reference sequence). This CDR3 comprises 14 residues. This chain's CDR3 is CASSSQYSNQPQHF. CDR3 DNA: TGTGCCAGTAGTTCGCAGTATAGCAATCAGCCCCAGCATTTT.

This clonotype was observed many times. The chain is built from TRBV29-1 and TRBJ1-1, with D possibly matching TRBD1 (5 bases). CDR3 length: 10 amino acids. Trimming cost V 6 bases and J 7 bases, with 9 bases left between them. CDR1 and CDR2 from the germline V gene are SQVTM and ANQGSEA. CDR3 sequence: CSVGDREAFF. The CDR3 bases are TGCAGCGTGGGGGATCGTGAAGCTTTCTTT.

This clonotype was observed at least ten times. The chain uses TRBV2 and TRBJ1-5, with D unclear. Deletions cut 7 bases from V and 4 bases from J, with 17 bases between. The CDR3 contains 15 residues. CDR1 is SNHLY, CDR2 FYNNEI, per germline. The CDR3 DNA reads TGTGCCAGCACCTCTAGGTCCAGCTCTAATCAGCCCCAGCATTTT. Translated: CASTSRSSSNQPQHF.

This clonotype was seen repeatedly, ten times or more. This chain links TRBV28 with TRBJ1-2; D is perhaps TRBD1 (5 bases). The germline V and J ends were trimmed by 3 bases and 3 bases, with 14 bases remaining between them. CDR3 length: 15 residues. Germline loops: CDR1 MDHEN, CDR2 SYDVKM. The CDR3 reads CASSFSRGLDYGYTF. CDR3 bases: TGTGCCAGCAGTTTCTCGAGGGGCCTTGACTATGGCTACACCTTC.

Remarks on this clonotype: Since a much larger clone is just one base distant, this may be a read error. The CDR3 DNA sequence: TGCAGTGCCGGGGACGGGGGGCGTGATGAGACCCAGTACTTC. Its protein product is CSAGDGGRDETQYF. V gene TRBV20-1 combines with J gene TRBJ2-5, with a weak D call TRBD2 (7 bases). Germline V CDR1 and CDR2: DFQATT, SNEGSKA (reference sequence). The CDR3 totals 14 residues. V was cut by 6 bases and J by 5 bases, with 19 bases left in between.

This clonotype was seen a handful of times. The V gene is TRBV18, the J gene TRBJ2-7; tentatively, D is TRBD1 (6 bases). V lost 5 bases to trimming and J lost 0 bases, with 8 bases between them. Germline V lookup: CDR1 KGHSH, CDR2 LQKENI. The CDR3 is 13 amino acids. Written as DNA, the CDR3 is TGTGCCAGCTCAACAGGGTTCTCCTACGAGCAGTACTTC. Residues: CASSTGFSYEQYF.

The chain has TRBV20-1 and TRBJ2-5, with D perhaps TRBD2 (5 bases). The length of the CDR3 is 13 residues. Trimming took 8 bases from V and 1 from J, leaving 14 bases between them. Germline CDR1 DFQATT, CDR2 SNEGSKA (reference sequence). The CDR3 is CSSPVRGQETQYF. The CDR3 DNA reads as TGCAGTTCCCCCGTCCGGGGCCAAGAGACCCAGTACTTC.

This clonotype was detected ten times or more. The CDR3 protein is CASSLANPGTSVSYEQYF. CDR3 in DNA: TGTGCCAGCAGTTTAGCGAATCCTGGGACTAGCGTCTCCTACGAGCAGTACTTC. The chain recombines TRBV12-3 or TRBV12-4 with TRBJ2-7; TRBD2 aligns across 10 bases. After removal of 0 bases from V and 0 bases from J, the junction contained 8 bases not matched to a gene. The CDR3 loop spans 18 amino acids.

CDR3 nucleotides: TGTGCCAGCAGTCCTCGGACTACCCACAATGAGCAGTTCTTC. Encoded protein: CASSPRTTHNEQFF. The chain joins TRBV28 to TRBJ2-1; TRBD2 is a possible D gene (6 bases). Per germline, CDR1 MDHEN and CDR2 SYDVKM. This CDR3 has 14 residues. V shed 5 bases and J shed 5 bases, with 13 bases lying between them.